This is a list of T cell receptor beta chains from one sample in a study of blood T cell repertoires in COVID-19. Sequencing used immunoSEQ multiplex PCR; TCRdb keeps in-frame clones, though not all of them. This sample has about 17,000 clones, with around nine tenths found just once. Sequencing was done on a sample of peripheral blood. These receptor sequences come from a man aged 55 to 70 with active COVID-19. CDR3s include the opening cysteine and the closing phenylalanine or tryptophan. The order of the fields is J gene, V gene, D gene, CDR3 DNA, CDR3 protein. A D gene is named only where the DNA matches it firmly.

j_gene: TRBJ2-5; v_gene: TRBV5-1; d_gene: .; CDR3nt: TGCGCCAGCAGCTTGGGGCGGAGTCCTACAAAAGAGACCCAGTACTTC; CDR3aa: CASSLGRSPTKETQYF
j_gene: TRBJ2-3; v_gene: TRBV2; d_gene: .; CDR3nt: TGTGCCAGCAGTCTACTACAGGCGGATACGCAGTATTTT; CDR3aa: CASSLLQADTQYF
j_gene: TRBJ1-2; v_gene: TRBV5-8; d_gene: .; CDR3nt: TGTGCCAGCAGCTTGGATGTTCCAGGGAACTATGGCTACACCTTC; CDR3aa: CASSLDVPGNYGYTF
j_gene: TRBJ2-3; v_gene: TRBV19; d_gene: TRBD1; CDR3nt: TGTGCCACAGATCGGAGACAGGGGGGAACAGATACGCAGTATTTT; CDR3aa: CATDRRQGGTDTQYF
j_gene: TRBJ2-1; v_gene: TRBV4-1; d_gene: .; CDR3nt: TGCGCCAGCAGCCAAGATGCCAGGGGCCCCCCGGCGATTGAGCAGTTCTTC; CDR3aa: CASSQDARGPPAIEQFF
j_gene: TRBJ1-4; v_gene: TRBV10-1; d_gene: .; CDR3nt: TGCGCCAGCAGTGAGTCGACGGGAATTACTAATGAAAAACTGTTTTTT; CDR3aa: CASSESTGITNEKLFF
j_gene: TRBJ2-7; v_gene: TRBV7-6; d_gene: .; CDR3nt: TGTGCCAGCAGCCCCGATGGGGCAGGGGACTACGAGCAGTACTTC; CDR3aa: CASSPDGAGDYEQYF
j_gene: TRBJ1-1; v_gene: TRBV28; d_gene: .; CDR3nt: TGTGCCAGCAGTTTACGGAGACGAACTGAAGCTTTCTTT; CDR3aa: CASSLRRRTEAFF
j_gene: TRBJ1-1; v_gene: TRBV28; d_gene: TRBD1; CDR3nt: TGTGCCAGCAGCCGGGACAGGGGGGTACTTGGAGCTTTCTTT; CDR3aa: CASSRDRGVLGAFF
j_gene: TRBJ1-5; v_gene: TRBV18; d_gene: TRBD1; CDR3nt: TGTGCCAGCTCCCCCTCCACAGGGGTTAATCAGCCCCAGCATTTT; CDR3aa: CASSPSTGVNQPQHF
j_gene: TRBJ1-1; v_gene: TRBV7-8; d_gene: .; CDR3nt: TGTGCCAGCAGCTTATTGTCTTTACGACACCAATCCGCTGAAGCTTTCTTT; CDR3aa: CASSLLSLRHQSAEAFF
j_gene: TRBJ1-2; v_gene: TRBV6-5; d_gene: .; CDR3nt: TGTGCCAGCAAGCGAGGCGACGATGGCTACACCTTC; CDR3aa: CASKRGDDGYTF
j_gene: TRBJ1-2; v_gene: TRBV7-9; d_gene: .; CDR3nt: TGTGCCAGCAGCTTAGTAGGGGCGCGAGGCTATGGCTACACCTTC; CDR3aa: CASSLVGARGYGYTF
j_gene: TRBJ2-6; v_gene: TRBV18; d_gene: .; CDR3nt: TGTGCCAGCTCACCACAGGACAGATACTCTGGGGCCAACGTCCTGACTTTC; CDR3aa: CASSPQDRYSGANVLTF
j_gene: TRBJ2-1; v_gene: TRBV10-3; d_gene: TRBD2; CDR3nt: TGTGCCATCAGCGCGGGACTAGCGGGGGGTAATGAGCAGTTCTTC; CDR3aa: CAISAGLAGGNEQFF
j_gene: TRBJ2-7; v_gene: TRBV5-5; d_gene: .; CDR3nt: TGTGCCAGCAGCTTGCTTTGGGGGGTCGCCCACGAGCAGTACTTC; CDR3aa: CASSLLWGVAHEQYF